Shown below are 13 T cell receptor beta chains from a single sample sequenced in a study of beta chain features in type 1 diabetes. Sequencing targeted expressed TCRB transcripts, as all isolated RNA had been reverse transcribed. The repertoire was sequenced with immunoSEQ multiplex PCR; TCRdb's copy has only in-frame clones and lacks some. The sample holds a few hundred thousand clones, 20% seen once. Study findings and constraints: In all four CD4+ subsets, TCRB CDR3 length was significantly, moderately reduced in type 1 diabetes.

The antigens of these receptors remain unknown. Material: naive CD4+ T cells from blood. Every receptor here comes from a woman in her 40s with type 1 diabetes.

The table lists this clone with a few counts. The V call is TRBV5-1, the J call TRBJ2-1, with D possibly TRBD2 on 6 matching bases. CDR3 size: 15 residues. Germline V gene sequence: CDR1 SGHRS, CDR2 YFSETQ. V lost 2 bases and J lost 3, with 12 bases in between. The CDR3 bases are TGCGCCAGCAGCTTCCAGGGAGGCCACTACAATGAGCAGTTCTTC. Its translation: CASSFQGGHYNEQFF. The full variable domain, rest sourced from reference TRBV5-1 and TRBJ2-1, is KAGVTQTPRYLIKTRGQQVTLSCSPISGHRSVSWYQQTPGQGLQFLFEYFSETQRNKGNFPGRFSGRQFSNSRSEMNVSTLELGDSALYLCASSFQGGHYNEQFFGPGTRLTVL.

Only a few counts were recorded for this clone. Here the CDR3 reads CSVGQMNTEAFF. CDR3 sequence (DNA): TGCAGCGTTGGCCAGATGAACACTGAAGCTTTCTTT. The chain combines TRBV29-1 with TRBJ1-1, with D unclear. Germline loops: CDR1 SQVTM, CDR2 ANQGSEA. CDR3 length: 12 residues. V dropped 4 bases and J dropped 0 bases, with 6 bases sitting between them.

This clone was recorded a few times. The CDR3 region has the DNA TGTGCCAGCAGCGTAGAACTAGCGGGGAACAATGAGCAGTTCTTC. Translating it yields CASSVELAGNNEQFF. J is TRBJ2-1 and V is TRBV9, with TRBD2 matching 10 bases. The CDR3 consists of 15 residues. Germline-derived CDR1 and CDR2 are SGDLS and YYNGEE. V shed 0 bases, J shed 5 bases, and the junction held 2 bases outside the gene matches.

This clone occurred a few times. CDR3 sequence reads: CARTAAGGEKLFF. CDR3 coding DNA: TGTGCCCGAACCGCGGCAGGGGGTGAAAAACTGTTTTTT. This rearrangement joins TRBV30 to TRBJ1-4, with TRBD1 identical over 7 bases. After removal of 8 bases from V and 7 bases from J, the junction contained 10 bases not matched to a gene. The germline gives CDR1 GTSNPN, CDR2 SVGIG (reference sequence). The CDR3 has 13 residues.

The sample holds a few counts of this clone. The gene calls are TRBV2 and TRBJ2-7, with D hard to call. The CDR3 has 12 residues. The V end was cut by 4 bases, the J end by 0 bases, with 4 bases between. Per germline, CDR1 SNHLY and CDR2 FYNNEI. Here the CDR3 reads CASSVSSYEQYF. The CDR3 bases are TGTGCCAGCAGTGTTAGCTCCTACGAGCAGTACTTC.

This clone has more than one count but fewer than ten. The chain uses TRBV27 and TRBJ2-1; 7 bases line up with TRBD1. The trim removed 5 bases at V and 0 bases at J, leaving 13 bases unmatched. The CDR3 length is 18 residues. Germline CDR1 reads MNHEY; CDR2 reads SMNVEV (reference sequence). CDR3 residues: CASSRTGQLPSSYNEQFF. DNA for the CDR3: TGTGCCAGCAGTAGGACAGGACAACTTCCTAGCTCCTACAATGAGCAGTTCTTC.

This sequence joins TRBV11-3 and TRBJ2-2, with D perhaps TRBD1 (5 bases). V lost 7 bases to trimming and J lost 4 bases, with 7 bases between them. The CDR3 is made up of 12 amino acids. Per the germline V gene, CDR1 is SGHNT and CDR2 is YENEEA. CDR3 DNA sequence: TGTGCCAGCATGGACACCACCGGGGAGCTGTTTTTT. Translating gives CASMDTTGELFF. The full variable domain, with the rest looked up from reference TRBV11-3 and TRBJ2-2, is EAGVVQSPRYKIIEKKQPVAFWCNPISGHNTLYWYLQNLGQGPELLIRYENEEAVDDSQLPKDRFSAERLKGVDSTLKIQPAELGDSAVYLCASMDTTGELFFGEGSRLTVL.

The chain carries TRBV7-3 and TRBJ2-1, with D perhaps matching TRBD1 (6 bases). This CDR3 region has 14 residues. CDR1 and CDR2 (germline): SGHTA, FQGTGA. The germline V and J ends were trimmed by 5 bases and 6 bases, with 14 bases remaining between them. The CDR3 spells CASSPQGSANEQFF. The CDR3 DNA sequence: TGTGCCAGCAGCCCCCAGGGGAGCGCCAATGAGCAGTTCTTC.

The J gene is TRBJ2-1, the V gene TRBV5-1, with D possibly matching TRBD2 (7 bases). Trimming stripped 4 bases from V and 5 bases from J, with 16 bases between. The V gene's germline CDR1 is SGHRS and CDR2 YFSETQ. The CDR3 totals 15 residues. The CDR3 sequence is CASSRGADPNNEQFF. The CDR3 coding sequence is TGCGCCAGCAGCCGGGGGGCAGACCCAAACAATGAGCAGTTCTTC.

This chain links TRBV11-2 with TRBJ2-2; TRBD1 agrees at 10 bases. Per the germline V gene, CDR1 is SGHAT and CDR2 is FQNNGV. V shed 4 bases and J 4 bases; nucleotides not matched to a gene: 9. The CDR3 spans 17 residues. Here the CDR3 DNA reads TGTGCCAGCAGCTCCCTGCCGGGACAGGGGACCACCGGGGAGCTGTTTTTT. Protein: CASSSLPGQGTTGELFF.

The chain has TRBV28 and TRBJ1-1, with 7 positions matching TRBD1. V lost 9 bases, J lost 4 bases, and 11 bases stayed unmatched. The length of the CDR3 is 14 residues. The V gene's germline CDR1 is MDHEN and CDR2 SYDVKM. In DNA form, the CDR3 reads TGTGCCAGTCCTCGGGACAGCCCTCCCACTGAAGCTTTCTTT. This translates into CASPRDSPPTEAFF.

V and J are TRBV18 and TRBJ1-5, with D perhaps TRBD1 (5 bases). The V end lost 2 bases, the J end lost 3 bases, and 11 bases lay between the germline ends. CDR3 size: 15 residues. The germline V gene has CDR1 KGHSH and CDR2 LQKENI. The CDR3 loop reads CASSPYDSVNQPQHF. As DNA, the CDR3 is TGTGCCAGCTCACCATACGACAGTGTCAATCAGCCCCAGCATTTT.

In DNA form, the CDR3 reads TGTGCCAGCAGCTTAGGGGGGACAGGGGGTTTCACTGAAGCTTTCTTT. This encodes CASSLGGTGGFTEAFF. The rearrangement uses TRBV7-9 and TRBJ1-1; TRBD1 matches at 11 bases. The CDR3 is 16 residues long. V lost 1 base and J lost 4; bases outside the gene matches: 5. The germline gives CDR1 SEHNR, CDR2 FQNEAQ (reference sequence).